The rows below give T cell receptor beta chains drawn from one sample of a study of Ad26.COV2.S vaccination and SARS-CoV-2 variants. Assay used: immunoSEQ multiplex PCR; TCRdb lists only in-frame clones, some missing. The sample lists hundreds of thousands of clones; about 91% were seen once. This specimen consisted of peripheral blood, obtained after recovery from COVID-19. These TCRs come from a human donor who had recovered from COVID-19. CDR3s include the opening cysteine and the closing phenylalanine or tryptophan. A D gene is named only where the DNA matches it firmly. Clone size is shown for a subset of rows, as once, few, many or a class of expanded clone.

TRBD2,once,TRBJ2-7,TRBV29-1,CSVVGYRASGGPVSYEQYF,TGCAGCGTTGTTGGTTATAGGGCTAGCGGGGGCCCCGTCTCCTACGAGCAGTACTTC
.,.,TRBJ1-1,TRBV6-5,CASSARWGVPTEAFF,TGTGCCAGCAGCGCTCGTTGGGGGGTGCCCACTGAAGCTTTCTTT
TRBD2,.,TRBJ2-4,TRBV24-1,CATSEVLAGIAKNIQYF,TGTGCCACCAGTGAGGTGCTAGCGGGGATAGCCAAAAACATTCAGTACTTC
.,once,TRBJ1-1,TRBV19,CASSKGILPNTEAFF,TGTGCCAGTAGTAAGGGGATCCTCCCGAACACTGAAGCTTTCTTT
TRBD2,.,TRBJ2-5,TRBV9,CASSAGLAGTYQETQYF,TGTGCCAGCAGCGCGGGACTAGCGGGGACGTACCAAGAGACCCAGTACTTC
.,once,TRBJ2-7,TRBV11-2,CASSLSTDEQYF,TGTGCCAGCAGCTTAAGCACCGACGAGCAGTACTTC
.,.,TRBJ2-3,TRBV7-5,CARSPYPATGGGGEDTQYF,TGTGCCAGAAGCCCGTACCCCGCGACAGGGGGCGGGGGGGAGGATACGCAGTATTTT
.,.,TRBJ1-1,TRBV20-1,CSASTGKAEAFF,TGCAGTGCTAGTACGGGAAAAGCTGAAGCTTTCTTT
TRBD1,.,TRBJ2-6,TRBV7-6,CASSPRTGAISGANVLTF,TGTGCCAGCAGCCCGCGGACAGGGGCCATCTCTGGGGCCAACGTCCTGACTTTC
.,once,TRBJ2-2,TRBV15,CATSRVSAAGELFF,TGTGCCACCAGCAGAGTTTCCGCTGCCGGGGAGCTGTTTTTT
.,.,TRBJ1-2,TRBV2,CASSAVPYGYTF,TGTGCCAGCAGCGCAGTTCCCTATGGCTACACCTTC
TRBD2,.,TRBJ2-1,TRBV7-2,CASSTTSGGYNEQFF,TGTGCCAGCAGCACAACTAGCGGGGGATACAATGAGCAGTTCTTC
TRBD1,.,TRBJ1-1,TRBV6-5,CASSYPGQGGTEAFF,TGTGCCAGCAGTTACCCAGGACAGGGGGGCACTGAAGCTTTCTTT
TRBD2,.,TRBJ2-1,TRBV6-5,CASSPTSGRNEQFF,TGTGCCAGCAGTCCGACTAGCGGCCGCAATGAGCAGTTCTTC
TRBD1,.,TRBJ2-7,TRBV6-9,CASSYSFGQGVYEQYF,TGTGCCAGCAGTTATTCCTTCGGACAGGGAGTATACGAGCAGTACTTC
.,.,TRBJ1-5,TRBV12-3/TRBV12-4,CASSFGSNQPQHF,TGTGCCAGCAGTTTTGGTAGCAATCAGCCCCAGCATTTT
TRBD1,.,TRBJ1-4,TRBV4-1,CASSQEGTGVEKLFF,TGCGCCAGCAGCCAAGAAGGGACAGGGGTCGAAAAACTGTTTTTT
TRBD1,.,TRBJ2-5,TRBV11-2,CASSPLRGWETQYF,TGTGCCAGCAGCCCACTCAGGGGGTGGGAGACCCAGTACTTC
TRBD2,.,TRBJ2-1,TRBV5-6,CASSLGSAGGQNEQFF,TGTGCCAGCAGCTTGGGGAGCGCGGGGGGGCAGAATGAGCAGTTCTTC
.,.,TRBJ1-1,TRBV5-1,CASNYPETDMNTEAFF,TGCGCCAGCAATTATCCCGAAACAGATATGAACACTGAAGCTTTCTTT
.,.,TRBJ2-7,TRBV9,CASSVAAAQGGEQYF,TGTGCCAGCAGCGTAGCTGCTGCTCAGGGCGGCGAGCAGTACTTC
.,once,TRBJ1-6,TRBV5-6,CASSSIRDKNSPLHF,TGTGCCAGCAGCTCGATCCGGGACAAAAATTCACCCCTCCACTTT
.,.,TRBJ2-1,TRBV4-3,CASSQDYLGGVNEQFF,TGCGCCAGCAGCCAAGATTATCTAGGGGGGGTCAATGAGCAGTTCTTC
.,.,TRBJ2-5,TRBV29-1,CSVLPQGPGGGTQYF,TGCAGCGTTCTCCCCCAGGGCCCCGGAGGGGGGACCCAGTACTTC
TRBD2,.,TRBJ2-7,TRBV4-1,CATRTSGGSSYEQYF,TGCGCCACCAGGACTAGCGGGGGGAGCTCCTACGAGCAGTACTTC
.,once,TRBJ1-2,TRBV6-5,CASSYSPGPYGYTF,TGTGCCAGCAGTTACTCACCAGGGCCCTATGGCTACACCTTC
.,few,TRBJ1-6,TRBV6-2/TRBV6-3,CASSLGGYSPLHF,TGTGCCAGCAGCCTCGGGGGGTACTCACCCCTCCACTTT
.,.,TRBJ1-2,TRBV5-8,CASRVLIWGYTF,TGTGCCAGCAGGGTTTTAATCTGGGGCTACACCTTC
.,.,TRBJ2-5,TRBV6-6,CASSYGGGAGETQYF,TGTGCCAGCAGTTACGGTGGGGGGGCCGGTGAGACCCAGTACTTC
.,.,TRBJ2-3,TRBV29-1,CSVWGLTSTIGASTDTQYF,TGCAGCGTCTGGGGACTGACGTCCACGATCGGGGCTAGCACAGATACGCAGTATTTT
TRBD2,once,TRBJ2-1,TRBV2,CASIRLASSYNEQFF,TGTGCCAGCATAAGACTAGCTAGCTCCTACAATGAGCAGTTCTTC
.,few,TRBJ1-2,TRBV2,CASSDVYGYTF,TGTGCCAGCAGTGACGTCTATGGCTACACCTTC
TRBD1,.,TRBJ2-3,TRBV5-1,CASSYGTGWTDTQYF,TGCGCCAGCAGCTACGGGACAGGTTGGACAGATACGCAGTATTTT
TRBD1,few,TRBJ1-2,TRBV7-8,CASSSGQAVDLTF,TGTGCCAGCAGCTCCGGACAGGCCGTTGATCTCACCTTC
TRBD1,.,TRBJ1-4,TRBV7-9,CASSPLGGQENEKLFF,TGTGCCAGCAGTCCCCTAGGGGGACAGGAAAATGAAAAACTGTTTTTT
.,.,TRBJ1-1,TRBV2,CASREGTEAFF,TGTGCCAGCAGGGAGGGAACTGAAGCTTTCTTT
TRBD1,.,TRBJ2-3,TRBV9,CASSAWDSSTDTQYF,TGTGCCAGCAGCGCCTGGGACAGCAGCACAGATACGCAGTATTTT
TRBD2,.,TRBJ2-1,TRBV2,CASSADLLLGTSVGFF,TGTGCCAGCAGTGCCGACCTACTACTGGGGACTAGCGTTGGCTTCTTC
.,.,TRBJ2-1,TRBV6-5,CASSYSGGRGNEQFF,TGTGCCAGCAGTTACTCCGGGGGGCGCGGGAATGAGCAGTTCTTC
.,few,TRBJ1-6,TRBV9,CASSVGDVGNSPLHF,TGTGCCAGCAGCGTAGGAGACGTAGGTAATTCACCCCTCCACTTT
.,few,TRBJ2-1,TRBV7-9,CASSPQGRVEQFF,TGTGCCAGCAGCCCCCAGGGGAGAGTTGAGCAGTTCTTC
.,.,TRBJ2-6,TRBV15,CATRRVWGRTPWDGANVLTF,TGTGCCACCAGGAGAGTGTGGGGGAGGACTCCATGGGATGGGGCCAACGTCCTGACTTTC
TRBD1,once,TRBJ1-2,TRBV6-2/TRBV6-3,CASSSIGQGRWNYGYTF,TGTGCCAGCAGTTCCATTGGACAGGGTAGATGGAACTATGGCTACACCTTC
TRBD1,once,TRBJ1-5,TRBV2,CASSEQGAGRQPQHF,TGTGCCAGCAGTGAACAGGGGGCGGGCCGTCAGCCCCAGCATTTT
.,.,TRBJ2-7,TRBV3-1/TRBV3-2,CASSQGRTYEQYF,TGTGCCAGCAGCCAAGGGCGGACCTACGAGCAGTACTTC
TRBD1,.,TRBJ2-6,TRBV20-1,CSASGTGGNSGANVLTF,TGCAGTGCTAGTGGGACAGGGGGAAACTCTGGGGCCAACGTCCTGACTTTC
.,once,TRBJ2-4,TRBV5-5,CASSLGTLVAKNIQYF,TGTGCCAGCAGCTTAGGGACCTTAGTAGCCAAAAACATTCAGTACTTC
.,.,TRBJ2-5,TRBV19,CASSIDPKGRKTQYF,TGTGCCAGTAGTATAGATCCCAAGGGGAGAAAGACCCAGTACTTC
.,.,TRBJ2-2,TRBV5-1,CASYGAGELFF,TGCGCCAGCTACGGGGCCGGGGAGCTGTTTTTT
TRBD1,.,TRBJ1-3,TRBV5-1,CASSWGQGAGNTIYF,TGCGCCAGCAGCTGGGGACAGGGGGCCGGAAACACCATATATTTT
TRBD1,.,TRBJ1-2,TRBV15,CATSRVTGVGDGYTF,TGTGCCACCAGCAGAGTAACAGGGGTAGGAGATGGCTACACCTTC
.,.,TRBJ2-3,TRBV7-3,CASSLNPAGRDTQYF,TGTGCCAGCAGCTTAAACCCAGCGGGCAGAGATACGCAGTATTTT
.,.,TRBJ2-3,TRBV7-8,CASSLGTDTDTQYF,TGTGCCAGCAGCTTAGGGACGGACACAGATACGCAGTATTTT
.,.,TRBJ2-5,TRBV5-1,CASSLGTYQETQYF,TGCGCCAGCAGCTTGGGGACATACCAAGAGACCCAGTACTTC
TRBD1,.,TRBJ2-7,TRBV5-4,CASGTGASYEQYF,TGTGCCAGCGGGACAGGCGCTTCCTACGAGCAGTACTTC
.,.,TRBJ1-2,TRBV4-3,CASRGPFQGGDYGYTF,TGCGCCAGCAGAGGCCCCTTCCAGGGAGGGGACTATGGCTACACCTTC
TRBD1,.,TRBJ2-3,TRBV27,CASSYRDRGTDTQYF,TGTGCCAGCAGTTACCGGGACAGGGGAACAGATACGCAGTATTTT
.,.,TRBJ2-7,TRBV2,CASRAGSQGRYEQYF,TGTGCCAGCAGAGCCGGGAGTCAGGGACGGTACGAGCAGTACTTC
.,.,TRBJ2-3,TRBV7-2,CASSLWGGGADTQYF,TGTGCCAGCAGCTTATGGGGGGGCGGCGCAGATACGCAGTATTTT